These 2 T cell receptor beta chains were all obtained from the same sample, sequenced in a study of blood T cells in healthy people across ages. Next came a second PCR, run for about 7 to 12 cycles, which used a sample-barcoded 5' primer along with a J-beta primer mix. Using its own MiXCR run on the 5' RACE reads, TCRdb lists one record per CDR3 protein. The repertoire holds fewer than 1,000,000 distinct CDR3 sequences, with about 42% as singletons. Source material: blood. Source of these receptors: a man at least 80 years old in good health.

This clonotype was seen more than once but under ten times. This rearrangement joins TRBV4-3 to TRBJ2-3, with D tentatively TRBD2 (6 bases). Trimming took off 1 base at V and 1 base at J, with 15 bases between the two ends. The CDR3 loop spans 17 amino acids. Per the germline V gene, CDR1 is LGHNA and CDR2 is YSLEER. In nucleotides, the CDR3 is TGCGCCAGCAGCCAAGGCCCCCTAGCGACCGGCACAGATACGCAGTATTTT. Translated, it gives CASSQGPLATGTDTQYF.

This clonotype was counted only a few times. The V gene is TRBV6-5, the J gene TRBJ2-7, with 9 bases matching TRBD1. CDR1 and CDR2 (germline): MNHEY, SVGAGI. The length of the CDR3 is 15 residues. J gave up 1 base and V 6 bases, and 7 bases lay outside the gene matches. The CDR3 sequence: CASRQPGQGSYEQYF. The CDR3 DNA sequence: TGTGCCAGCAGACAACCGGGACAGGGATCCTACGAGCAGTACTTC.